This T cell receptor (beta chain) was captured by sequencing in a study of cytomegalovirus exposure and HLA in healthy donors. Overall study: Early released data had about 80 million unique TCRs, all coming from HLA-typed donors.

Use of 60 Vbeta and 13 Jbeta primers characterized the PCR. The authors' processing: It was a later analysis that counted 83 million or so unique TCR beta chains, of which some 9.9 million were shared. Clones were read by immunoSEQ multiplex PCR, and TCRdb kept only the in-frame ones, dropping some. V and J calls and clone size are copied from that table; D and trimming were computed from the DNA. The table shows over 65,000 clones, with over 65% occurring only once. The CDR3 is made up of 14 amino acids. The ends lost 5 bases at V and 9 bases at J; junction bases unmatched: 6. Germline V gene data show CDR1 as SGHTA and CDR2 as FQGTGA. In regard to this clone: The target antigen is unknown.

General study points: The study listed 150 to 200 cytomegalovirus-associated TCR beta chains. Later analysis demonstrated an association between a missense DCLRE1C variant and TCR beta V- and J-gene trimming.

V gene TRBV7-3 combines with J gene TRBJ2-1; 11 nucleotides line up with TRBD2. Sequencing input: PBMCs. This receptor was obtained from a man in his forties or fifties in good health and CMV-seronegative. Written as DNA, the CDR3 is TGTGCCAGCAGCCCCGGGACTAGCGGCTCTGAGCAGTTCTTC. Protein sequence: CASSPGTSGSEQFF.